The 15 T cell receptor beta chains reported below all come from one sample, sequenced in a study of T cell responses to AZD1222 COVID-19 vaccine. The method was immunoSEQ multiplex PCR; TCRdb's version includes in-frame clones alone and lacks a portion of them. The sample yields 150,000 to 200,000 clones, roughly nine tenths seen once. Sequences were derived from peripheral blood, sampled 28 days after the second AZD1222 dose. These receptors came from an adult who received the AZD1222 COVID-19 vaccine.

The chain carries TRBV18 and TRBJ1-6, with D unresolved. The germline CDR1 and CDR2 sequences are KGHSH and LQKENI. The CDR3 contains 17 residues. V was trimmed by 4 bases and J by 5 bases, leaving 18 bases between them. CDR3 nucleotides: TGTGCCAGCTCACGAAACTCGCCTCGGGCGGATAATTCACCCCTCCACTTT. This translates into CASSRNSPRADNSPLHF. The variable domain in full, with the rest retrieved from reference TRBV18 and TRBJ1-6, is NAGVMQNPRHLVRRRGQEARLRCSPMKGHSHVYWYRQLPEEGLKFMVYLQKENIIDESGMPKERFSAEFPKEGPSILRIQQVVRGDSAAYFCASSRNSPRADNSPLHFGNGTRLTVT.

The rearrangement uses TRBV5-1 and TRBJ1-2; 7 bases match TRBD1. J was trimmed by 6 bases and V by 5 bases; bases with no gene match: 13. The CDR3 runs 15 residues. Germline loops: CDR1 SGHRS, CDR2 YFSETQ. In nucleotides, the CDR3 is TGCGCCAGCAGGGTGACAGGGTACTGCTGTCATGGCTACACCTTC. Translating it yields CASRVTGYCCHGYTF.

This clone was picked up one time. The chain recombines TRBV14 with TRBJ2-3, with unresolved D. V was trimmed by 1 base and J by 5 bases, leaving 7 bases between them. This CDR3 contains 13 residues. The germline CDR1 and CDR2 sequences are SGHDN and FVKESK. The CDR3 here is CASSQGLEDTQYF. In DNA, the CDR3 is TGTGCCAGCAGCCAAGGGTTAGAAGATACGCAGTATTTT. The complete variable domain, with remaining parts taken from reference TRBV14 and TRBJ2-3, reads EAGVTQFPSHSVIEKGQTVTLRCDPISGHDNLYWYRRVMGKEIKFLLHFVKESKQDESGMPNNRFLAERTGGTYSTLKVQPAELEDSGVYFCASSQGLEDTQYFGPGTRLTVL.

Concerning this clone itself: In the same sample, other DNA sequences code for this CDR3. The DNA for the CDR3 is TGCGCCAGCTCGGACGGTGCCTACGAGCAGTACTTC. Residues: CASSDGAYEQYF. The gene calls are TRBV10-1 and TRBJ2-7, with D hard to call. This CDR3 comprises 12 residues. Germline V gene sequence: CDR1 WNHNN, CDR2 SYGVQD (reference sequence). V lost 8 bases and J 2 bases, leaving 10 bases between the germline ends.

CDR3 in DNA: TGCAGCGTTGCCCAGGGGGCCGATCAGCCCCAGCATTTT. Encoded protein: CSVAQGADQPQHF. The V and J genes are TRBV29-1 and TRBJ1-5; 8 bases agree with TRBD1. This CDR3 has 13 residues. The V and J ends lost 4 bases and 5 bases, in that order; junction bases with no gene match: 4. Per the germline V gene, CDR1 is SQVTM and CDR2 is ANQGSEA.

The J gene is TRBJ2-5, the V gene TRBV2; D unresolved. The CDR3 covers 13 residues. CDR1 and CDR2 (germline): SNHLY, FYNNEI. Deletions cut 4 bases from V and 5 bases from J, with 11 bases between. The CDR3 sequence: CASSVPPGETQYF. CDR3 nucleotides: TGTGCCAGCAGTGTCCCCCCCGGGGAGACCCAGTACTTC.

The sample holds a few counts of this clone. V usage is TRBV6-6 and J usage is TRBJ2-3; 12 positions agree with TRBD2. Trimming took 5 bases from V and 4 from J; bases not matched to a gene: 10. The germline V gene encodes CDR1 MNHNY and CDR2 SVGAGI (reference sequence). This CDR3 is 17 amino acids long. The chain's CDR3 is CASSPSLAGGPADTQYF. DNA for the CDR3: TGTGCCAGCAGTCCATCTCTAGCGGGGGGGCCCGCAGATACGCAGTATTTT.

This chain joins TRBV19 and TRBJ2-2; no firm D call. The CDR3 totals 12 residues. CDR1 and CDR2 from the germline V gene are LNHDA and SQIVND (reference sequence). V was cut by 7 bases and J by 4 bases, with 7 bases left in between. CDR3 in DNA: TGTGCCAGTACCCAGACCACCGGGGAGCTGTTTTTT. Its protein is CASTQTTGELFF.

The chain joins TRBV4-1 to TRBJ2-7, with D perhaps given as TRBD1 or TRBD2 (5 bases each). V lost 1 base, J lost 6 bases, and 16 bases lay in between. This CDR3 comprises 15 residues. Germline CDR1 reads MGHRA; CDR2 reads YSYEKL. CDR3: CASSQVLGGFAEQYF. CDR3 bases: TGCGCCAGCAGCCAAGTTCTTGGGGGATTCGCCGAGCAGTACTTC.

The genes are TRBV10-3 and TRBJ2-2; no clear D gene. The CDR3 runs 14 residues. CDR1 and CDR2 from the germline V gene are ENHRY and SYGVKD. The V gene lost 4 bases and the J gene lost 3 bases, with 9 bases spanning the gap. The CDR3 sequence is CAISGRPDTGELFF. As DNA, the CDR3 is TGTGCCATCAGTGGGAGACCAGACACCGGGGAGCTGTTTTTT.

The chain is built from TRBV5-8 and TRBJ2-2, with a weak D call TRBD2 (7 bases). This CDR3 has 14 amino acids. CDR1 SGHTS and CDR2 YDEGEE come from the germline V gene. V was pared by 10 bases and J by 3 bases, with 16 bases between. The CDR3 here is CALKGGPHTGELFF. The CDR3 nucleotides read TGTGCCCTAAAGGGGGGGCCGCACACCGGGGAGCTGTTTTTT.

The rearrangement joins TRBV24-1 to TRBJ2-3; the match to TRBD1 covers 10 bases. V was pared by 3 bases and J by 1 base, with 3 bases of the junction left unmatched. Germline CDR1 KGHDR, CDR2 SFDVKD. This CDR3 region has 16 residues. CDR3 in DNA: TGTGCCACCAGTGATACCGGGACAGGGGGCACAGATACGCAGTATTTT. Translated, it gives CATSDTGTGGTDTQYF.

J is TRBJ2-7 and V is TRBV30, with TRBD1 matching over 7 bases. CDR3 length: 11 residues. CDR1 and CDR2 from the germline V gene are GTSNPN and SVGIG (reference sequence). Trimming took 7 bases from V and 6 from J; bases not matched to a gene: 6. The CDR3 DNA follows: TGTGCCTTAGACAGGGCTGCCGAGCAGTACTTC. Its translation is CALDRAAEQYF.

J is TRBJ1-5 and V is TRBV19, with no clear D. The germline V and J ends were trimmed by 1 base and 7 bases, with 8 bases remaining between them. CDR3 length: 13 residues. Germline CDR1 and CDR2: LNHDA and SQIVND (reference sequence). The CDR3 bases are TGTGCCAGTAGTATAGCCGATTCGCAGCCCCAGCATTTT. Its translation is CASSIADSQPQHF.

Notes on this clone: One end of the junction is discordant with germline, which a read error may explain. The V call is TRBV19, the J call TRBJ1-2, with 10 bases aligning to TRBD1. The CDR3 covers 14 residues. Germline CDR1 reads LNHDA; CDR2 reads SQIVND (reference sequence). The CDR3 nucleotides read TGTGCCAGTAGGGACCTTGGACAGGGGGACGGCTACACCTTT. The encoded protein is CASRDLGQGDGYTF.